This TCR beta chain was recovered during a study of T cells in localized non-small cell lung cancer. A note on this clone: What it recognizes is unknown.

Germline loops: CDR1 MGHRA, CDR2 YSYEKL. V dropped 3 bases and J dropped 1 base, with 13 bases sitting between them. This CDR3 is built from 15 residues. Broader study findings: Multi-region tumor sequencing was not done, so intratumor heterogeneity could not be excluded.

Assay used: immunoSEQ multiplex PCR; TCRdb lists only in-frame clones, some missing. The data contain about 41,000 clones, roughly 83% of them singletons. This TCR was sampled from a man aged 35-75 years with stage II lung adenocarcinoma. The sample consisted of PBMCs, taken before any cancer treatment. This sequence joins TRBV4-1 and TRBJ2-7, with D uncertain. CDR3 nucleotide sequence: TGCGCCAGCAGCCACAATCAAGGGCCTTCCTACGAGCAGTACTTC. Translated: CASSHNQGPSYEQYF.